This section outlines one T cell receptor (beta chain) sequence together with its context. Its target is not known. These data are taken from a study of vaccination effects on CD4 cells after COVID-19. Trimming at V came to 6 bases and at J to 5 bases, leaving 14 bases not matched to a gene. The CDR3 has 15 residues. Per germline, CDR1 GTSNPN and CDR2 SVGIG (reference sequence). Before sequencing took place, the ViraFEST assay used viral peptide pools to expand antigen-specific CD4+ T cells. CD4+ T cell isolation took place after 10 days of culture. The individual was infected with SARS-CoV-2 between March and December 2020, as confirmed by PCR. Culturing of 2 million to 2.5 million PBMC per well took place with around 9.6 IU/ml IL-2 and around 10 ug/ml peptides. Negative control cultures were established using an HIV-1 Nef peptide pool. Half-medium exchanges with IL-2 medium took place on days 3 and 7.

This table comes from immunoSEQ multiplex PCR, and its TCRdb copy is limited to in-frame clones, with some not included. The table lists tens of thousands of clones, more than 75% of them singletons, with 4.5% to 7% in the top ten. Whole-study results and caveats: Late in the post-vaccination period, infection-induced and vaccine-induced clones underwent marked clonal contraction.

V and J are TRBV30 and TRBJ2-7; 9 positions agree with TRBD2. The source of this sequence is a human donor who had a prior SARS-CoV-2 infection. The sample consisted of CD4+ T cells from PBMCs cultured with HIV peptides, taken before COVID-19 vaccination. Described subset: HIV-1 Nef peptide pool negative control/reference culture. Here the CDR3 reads CACHSRAGGPHEQYF. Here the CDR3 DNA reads TGTGCCTGCCATTCCCGGGCGGGAGGGCCCCACGAGCAGTACTTC.